This T cell receptor beta chain was found in a study of blood T cells in healthy people across ages. Then a second PCR, running about 7 to 11 cycles, was carried out with a sample-barcoded 5' primer and a J-beta primer mix. TCRdb re-analysed the 5' RACE reads in MiXCR, keeping a single row per CDR3 protein. This table has approximately 600,000 distinct CDR3 sequences, 58% appearing once. Study-level findings and limits: Age advanced and TCR beta diversity per million T cells fell, roughly linearly. Relative to aged donors, long-lived donors carried more naive CD4+ cells and displayed higher diversity.

Details on this clonotype: Antigen specificity is unknown.

Each of the donors had approximately 10 milliliters of peripheral blood drawn into EDTA-treated Vacutainer tubes. Germline-derived CDR1 and CDR2 are MGHRA and YSYEKL. The V end lost 0 bases, the J end lost 2 bases, and 10 bases lay between the germline ends. The CDR3 has 16 residues. The TCR sequence derives from a man in his 60s in good health. The gene calls are TRBV4-1 and TRBJ1-4; TRBD1 is a possible D gene (6 bases). The sequencing sample was made of blood. CDR3 region: CASSQESGATNEKLFF. The CDR3 DNA follows: TGCGCCAGCAGCCAAGAGTCGGGGGCGACTAATGAAAAACTGTTTTTT.